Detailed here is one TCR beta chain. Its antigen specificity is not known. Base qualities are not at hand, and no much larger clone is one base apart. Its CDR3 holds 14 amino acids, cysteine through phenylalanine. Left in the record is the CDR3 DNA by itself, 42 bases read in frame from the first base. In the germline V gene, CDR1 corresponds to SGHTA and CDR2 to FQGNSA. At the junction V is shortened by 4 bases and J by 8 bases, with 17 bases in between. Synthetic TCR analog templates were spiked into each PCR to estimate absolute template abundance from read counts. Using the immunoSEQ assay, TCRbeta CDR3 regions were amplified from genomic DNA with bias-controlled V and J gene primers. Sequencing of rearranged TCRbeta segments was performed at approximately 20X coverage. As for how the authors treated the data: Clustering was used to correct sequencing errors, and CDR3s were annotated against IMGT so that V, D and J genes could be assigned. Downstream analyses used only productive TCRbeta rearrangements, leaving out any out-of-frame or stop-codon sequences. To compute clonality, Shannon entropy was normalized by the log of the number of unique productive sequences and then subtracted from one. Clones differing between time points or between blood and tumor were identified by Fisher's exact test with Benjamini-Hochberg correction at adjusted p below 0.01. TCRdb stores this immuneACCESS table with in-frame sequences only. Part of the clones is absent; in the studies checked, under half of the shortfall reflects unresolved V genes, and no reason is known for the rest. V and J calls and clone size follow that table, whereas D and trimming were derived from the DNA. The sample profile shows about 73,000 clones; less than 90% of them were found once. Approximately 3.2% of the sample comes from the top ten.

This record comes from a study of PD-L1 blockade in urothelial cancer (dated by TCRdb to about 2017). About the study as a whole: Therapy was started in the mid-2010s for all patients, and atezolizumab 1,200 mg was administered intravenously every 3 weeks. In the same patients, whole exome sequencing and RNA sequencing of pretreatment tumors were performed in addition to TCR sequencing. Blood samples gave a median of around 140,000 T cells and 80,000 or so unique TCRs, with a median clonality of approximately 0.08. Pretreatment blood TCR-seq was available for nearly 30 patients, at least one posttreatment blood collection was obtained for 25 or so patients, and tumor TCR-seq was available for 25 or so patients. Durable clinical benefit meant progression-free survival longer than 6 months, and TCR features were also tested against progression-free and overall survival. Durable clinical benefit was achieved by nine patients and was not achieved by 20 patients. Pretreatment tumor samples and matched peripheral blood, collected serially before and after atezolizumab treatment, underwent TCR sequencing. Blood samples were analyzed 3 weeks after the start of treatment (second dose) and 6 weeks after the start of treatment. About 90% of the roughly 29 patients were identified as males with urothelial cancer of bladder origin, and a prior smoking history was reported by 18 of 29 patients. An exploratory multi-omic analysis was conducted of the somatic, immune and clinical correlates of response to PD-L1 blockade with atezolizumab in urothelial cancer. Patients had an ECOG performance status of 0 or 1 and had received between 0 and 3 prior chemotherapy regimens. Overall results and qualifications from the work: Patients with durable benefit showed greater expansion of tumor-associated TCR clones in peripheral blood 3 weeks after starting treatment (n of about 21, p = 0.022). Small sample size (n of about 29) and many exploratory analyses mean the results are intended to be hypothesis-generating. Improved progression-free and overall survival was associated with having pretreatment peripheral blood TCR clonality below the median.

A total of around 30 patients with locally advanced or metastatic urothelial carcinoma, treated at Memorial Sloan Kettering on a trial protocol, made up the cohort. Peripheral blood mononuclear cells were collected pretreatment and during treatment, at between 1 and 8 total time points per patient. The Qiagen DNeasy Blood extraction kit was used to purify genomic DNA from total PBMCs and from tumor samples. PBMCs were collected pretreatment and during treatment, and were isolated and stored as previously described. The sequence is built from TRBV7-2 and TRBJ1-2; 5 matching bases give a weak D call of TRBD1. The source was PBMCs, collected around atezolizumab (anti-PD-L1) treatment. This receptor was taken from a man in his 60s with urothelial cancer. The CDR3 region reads CASSSWARPGGYTF. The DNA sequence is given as TGTGCCAGCAGCTCTTGGGCCCGGCCAGGGGGCTACACCTTC.